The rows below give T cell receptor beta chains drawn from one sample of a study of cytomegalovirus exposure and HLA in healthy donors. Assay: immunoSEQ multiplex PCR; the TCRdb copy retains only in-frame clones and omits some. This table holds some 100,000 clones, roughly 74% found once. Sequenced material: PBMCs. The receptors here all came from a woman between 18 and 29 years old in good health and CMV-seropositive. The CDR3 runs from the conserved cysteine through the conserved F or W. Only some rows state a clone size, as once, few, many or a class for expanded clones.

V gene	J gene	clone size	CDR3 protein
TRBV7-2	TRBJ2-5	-	CASSSPLRDRQKAQYF
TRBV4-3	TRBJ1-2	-	CASSQERNRISVYGYTF
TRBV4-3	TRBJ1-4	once	CASSQDRGRKLFF
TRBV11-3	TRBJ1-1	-	CASSLRGGTEAFF
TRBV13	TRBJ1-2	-	CASSWDRGRFGYTF
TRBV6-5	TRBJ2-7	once	CASSSPGTYEQYF
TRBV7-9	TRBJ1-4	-	CSSSLPRTAGGEKLFF
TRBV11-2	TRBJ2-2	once	CASSYGLGTGELFF
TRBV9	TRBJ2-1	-	CASSVGTSGYNEQFF
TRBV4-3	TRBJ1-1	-	CASSQAGGSEAFF
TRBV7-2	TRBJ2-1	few	CASSLAGGRFNEQFF
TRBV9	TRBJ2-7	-	CASSAAGVAGEQYF
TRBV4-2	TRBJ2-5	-	CASSQAKTSPQTQYF
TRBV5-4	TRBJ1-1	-	CASSKGGGPPNTEAFF
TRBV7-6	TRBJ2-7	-	CASSLRGGSSYEQYF
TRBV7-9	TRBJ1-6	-	CASSPPGQGARFHF
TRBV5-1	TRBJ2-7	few	CASSLGLPSSYEQYF
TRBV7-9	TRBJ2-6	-	CASAGRGPGANVLTF